This T cell receptor beta chain was sequenced in a study of radiotherapy plus CTLA-4 blockade in lung cancer. About this clone itself: Its specificity is unknown.

Germline CDR1 SGHTA, CDR2 FQGNSA. This CDR3 is 11 amino acids long. Trimming removed 4 bases from V and 3 bases from J, with 3 bases in between. Study conclusions and caveats: Response was reportedly best predicted by early blood T cell clone dynamics, with interferon-beta.

Measured with immunoSEQ multiplex PCR; TCRdb has only the in-frame clones, and not every one. Of about 87,000 clones listed, around 90% are singletons. Sequencing was performed on peripheral blood, taken from a patient treated with radiotherapy plus ipilimumab. The clonotype comes from a human donor with non-small cell lung cancer that progressed on radiotherapy plus ipilimumab. The gene calls are TRBV7-2 and TRBJ1-1; no clear D. CDR3: CASSSYTEAFF. The CDR3 coding sequence is TGTGCCAGCAGCTCTTACACTGAAGCTTTCTTT.